Presented here are 27 T cell receptor beta chains from one specimen sequenced in a study of PD-1 blockade in classical Hodgkin lymphoma. Sequencing was performed with immunoSEQ multiplex PCR; in TCRdb, only in-frame clones are kept and a portion is missing. The sample includes approximately 50,000 clones, around two thirds seen only once; the top ten take around 16%. All trial patients relapsed after autologous stem cell transplantation. Material: peripheral blood mononuclear cells (PBMCs), obtained before the second cycle of nivolumab. The receptors stem from a human donor with classical Hodgkin lymphoma.

This clone appeared a few times. The V and J genes are TRBV15 and TRBJ2-7; a possible D gene is TRBD1 (6 bases). The germline gives CDR1 LNHNV, CDR2 YYDKDF (reference sequence). The V end was cut by 1 base, the J end by 7 bases, with 11 bases between. The length of the CDR3 is 13 residues. The CDR3 nucleotides read TGTGCCACCAGCAGAGTTCCGGGACAAGAGCAGTACTTC. Translated: CATSRVPGQEQYF.

The chain carries TRBV30 and TRBJ2-7; D is unresolved. Germline lookup yields CDR1 GTSNPN and CDR2 SVGIG (reference sequence). The CDR3 runs 10 residues. V was shortened by 1 base and J by 6 bases, with 4 bases between the two germline ends. The CDR3 protein is CAWSDGEQYF. The CDR3 nucleotides are TGTGCCTGGAGTGATGGCGAGCAGTACTTC.

The chain recombines TRBV6-6 with TRBJ2-7; 7 nucleotides line up with TRBD2. The CDR3 extends over 12 amino acids. Trimming cost V 2 bases and J 6 bases; bases outside gene matches: 1. Germline CDR1 is MNHNY and CDR2 is SVGAGI (reference sequence). The CDR3 DNA reads as TGTGCCAGCAGTTACGGGGGGGGCGAGCAGTACTTC. Translated, it gives CASSYGGGEQYF.

The chain carries TRBV7-9 and TRBJ2-7; no clear D gene. Germline assignment: CDR1 SEHNR and CDR2 FQNEAQ (reference sequence). CDR3 length: 11 amino acids. With 4 bases removed from V and 3 bases from J, the gap between germline ends came to 4 bases. Written as DNA, the CDR3 is TGTGCCAGCAGCTCTCTCTACGAGCAGTACTTC. Translating gives CASSSLYEQYF.

V and J are TRBV5-1 and TRBJ2-1; 12 positions match TRBD2. The CDR3 sequence is 20 residues long. Looked up from germline, CDR1 is SGHRS and CDR2 is YFSETQ. V gave up 3 bases and J gave up 0 bases; unmatched junction bases: 13. CDR3 residues: CASSYRSLAGGPSSYNEQFF. In DNA, the CDR3 is TGCGCCAGCAGCTACCGATCACTAGCGGGAGGCCCGAGCTCCTACAATGAGCAGTTCTTC.

V is TRBV7-2 and J is TRBJ2-5, with 9 bases that match TRBD1. CDR1 is SGHTA and CDR2 is FQGNSA in the germline V gene. With 1 base clipped from V and 4 bases from J, the junction kept 4 bases outside the gene matches. This CDR3 has 15 residues. The CDR3 here is CASSLGQGEGETQYF. CDR3 nucleotide sequence: TGTGCCAGCAGCTTAGGACAGGGGGAGGGAGAGACCCAGTACTTC.

The J gene is TRBJ2-3, the V gene TRBV9; D may be TRBD1 or TRBD2 (5 bases each). Germline loops: CDR1 SGDLS, CDR2 YYNGEE. Deletions cut 4 bases from V and 2 bases from J, with 14 bases between. The CDR3 length is 15 residues. Here the CDR3 DNA reads TGTGCCAGCAGCCCTAGGGGAGTTTTCACAGATACGCAGTATTTT. Translated, it gives CASSPRGVFTDTQYF.

J is TRBJ1-1 and V is TRBV2, with 7 bases matching TRBD1. This CDR3 has 16 residues. The V gene end was trimmed by 6 bases and the J gene end by 4 bases; junction bases not matched to a gene: 14. The germline V gene has CDR1 SNHLY and CDR2 FYNNEI. The CDR3 region has the DNA TGTGCCAGCAGACACGGGCAGGGGGTCGGCGGCACTGAAGCTTTCTTT. This encodes CASRHGQGVGGTEAFF.

This clone was counted a single time. The CDR3 DNA is TGTGCCAGCTGTGCAGACAGGGGAAAAGAGACCCAGTACTTC. Translated, it gives CASCADRGKETQYF. The chain links TRBV6-1 to TRBJ2-5, with 8 bases that match TRBD1. The CDR3 extends over 14 amino acids. V dropped 8 bases and J dropped 3; count of bases not matched to a gene: 8. CDR1 MNHNS and CDR2 SASEGT come from the germline V gene.

This clone was seen many times. This sequence joins TRBV11-2 and TRBJ1-5, with 8 bases matching TRBD1. This CDR3 comprises 15 residues. Germline V lookup: CDR1 SGHAT, CDR2 FQNNGV. The V gene end was trimmed by 5 bases and the J gene end by 2 bases; junction bases not matched to a gene: 5. The CDR3 loop reads CASSLGQGGNQPQHF. CDR3 bases: TGTGCCAGCAGCCTAGGACAGGGAGGCAATCAGCCCCAGCATTTT.

The chain joins TRBV9 to TRBJ1-1; D might be TRBD1 (5 bases). V was cut by 4 bases and J by 4 bases, with 11 bases left in between. This CDR3 is 13 amino acids long. Germline V gene lookup returns CDR1 SGDLS and CDR2 YYNGEE. The CDR3 DNA follows: TGTGCCAGCAGCCTGGGGGGGTCCACTGAAGCTTTCTTT. Residues: CASSLGGSTEAFF.

This rearrangement joins TRBV7-9 to TRBJ2-7; D perhaps matches TRBD1 (6 bases). The CDR3 loop spans 13 amino acids. Trimming left V 5 bases short and J 3 bases short, with 11 bases between. CDR1 is SEHNR, CDR2 FQNEAQ, per germline (reference sequence). In DNA, the CDR3 is TGTGCCAGCAGCAGGACAGAGAGCTACGAGCAGTACTTC. Residues: CASSRTESYEQYF.

The V and J genes are TRBV13 and TRBJ2-7; 13 bases align to TRBD2. Germline CDR1 is PRHDT and CDR2 is FYEKMQ (reference sequence). The V segment lost 6 bases and the J segment 2 bases; nucleotides outside the gene matches: 7. This CDR3 has 16 amino acids. The CDR3 loop is CASRNGLAGVTYEQYF. The CDR3 DNA reads TGTGCCAGCAGGAACGGACTAGCGGGAGTCACCTACGAGCAGTACTTC.

This clone came up a few times. The V and J genes are TRBV16 and TRBJ1-2; possible D gene TRBD1, 5 bases. Trimming took 0 bases from V and 7 from J, leaving 15 bases between them. Germline lookup yields CDR1 KGHSY and CDR2 FQNENV. The CDR3 loop spans 15 amino acids. CDR3 region: CASSQSPGLRGGYTF. The CDR3 DNA follows: TGTGCCAGCAGCCAATCCCCAGGGTTAAGAGGTGGCTACACCTTC. Supplemented by reference TRBV16 and TRBJ1-2, the full variable domain reads GEEVAQTPKHLVRGEGQKAKLYCAPIKGHSYVFWYQQVLKNEFKFLISFQNENVFDETGMPKERFSAKCLPNSPCSLEIQATKLEDSAVYFCASSQSPGLRGGYTFGSGTRLTVV.

The V call is TRBV28, the J call TRBJ2-7; 12 bases match TRBD2. CDR1 is MDHEN and CDR2 is SYDVKM in the germline V gene. The CDR3 loop spans 15 amino acids. After removal of 6 bases from V and 7 bases from J, the junction contained 10 bases not matched to a gene. CDR3 region: CASSSGTSGPLEQYF. The CDR3 DNA reads TGTGCCAGCAGCTCCGGGACTAGCGGGCCCTTGGAGCAGTACTTC.

V gene TRBV30 combines with J gene TRBJ1-1; no definite D call. The CDR3 has 10 residues. V was pared by 2 bases and J by 11 bases, with 9 bases between. Looked up from germline, CDR1 is GTSNPN and CDR2 is SVGIG (reference sequence). For the CDR3, the DNA is TGTGCCTGGAGTAATGGGTGGGCTTTCTTT. It yields the protein CAWSNGWAFF. The variable domain in full, completed from reference TRBV30 and TRBJ1-1, reads SQTIHQWPATLVQPVGSPLSLECTVEGTSNPNLYWYRQAAGRGLQLLFYSVGIGQISSEVPQNLSASRPQDRQFILSSKKLLLSDSGFYLCAWSNGWAFFGQGTRLTVV.

The chain joins TRBV30 to TRBJ2-7; TRBD2 agrees at 12 bases. The CDR3 contains 14 residues. CDR1 and CDR2 from the germline V gene are GTSNPN and SVGIG (reference sequence). V lost 5 bases to trimming and J lost 6 bases; unmatched junction nucleotides: 8. The CDR3 spells CAWGTSGGPGEQYF. CDR3 DNA sequence: TGTGCCTGGGGAACTAGCGGGGGGCCCGGCGAGCAGTACTTC.

The gene calls are TRBV6-6 and TRBJ2-7, with 8 nucleotides matching TRBD2. V lost 3 bases, J lost 2 bases, and 6 bases stayed unmatched. The CDR3 totals 15 residues. CDR1 is MNHNY, CDR2 SVGAGI, per germline (reference sequence). CDR3 coding DNA: TGTGCCAGCAGTTATTCACTAGCGGACACCTACGAGCAGTACTTC. Translating it yields CASSYSLADTYEQYF.

Turning to this clone: The sample has other DNA sequences that encode this CDR3 too. The chain joins TRBV7-2 to TRBJ1-4, with TRBD1 matching over 9 bases. Germline V gene lookup returns CDR1 SGHTA and CDR2 FQGNSA. The CDR3 is 15 amino acids. V was clipped by 1 base and J by 8 bases; unmatched bases: 5. The CDR3 sequence is CASSLGGQGGEKLFF. The DNA for the CDR3 is TGTGCCAGCAGCTTAGGGGGACAGGGTGGAGAAAAACTGTTTTTT.

In this sample, this clone turned up once. V usage is TRBV29-1 and J usage is TRBJ1-1; tentative D call: TRBD1 (5 bases). The CDR3 is 12 residues long. Germline V gives CDR1 SQVTM, CDR2 ANQGSEA. Trimming removed 6 bases at V and 3 bases at J, with 11 bases between. CDR3 residues: CSVIQVDTEAFF. As DNA, the CDR3 is TGCAGCGTCATACAGGTAGACACTGAAGCTTTCTTT.

The chain joins TRBV2 to TRBJ1-5; the D gene is possibly TRBD1 (6 bases). CDR3 length: 12 amino acids. Germline-derived CDR1 and CDR2 are SNHLY and FYNNEI. V was clipped by 8 bases and J by 5 bases, with 10 bases between them. For the CDR3, the DNA is TGTGCCAGCCGGGGGCTCGATCAGCCCCAGCATTTT. It yields the protein CASRGLDQPQHF.

The chain employs TRBV29-1 and TRBJ2-7; D is perhaps TRBD2 (5 bases). Trimming shortened V by 0 bases and J by 2 bases, and 8 bases separated the two germline ends. The CDR3 is 13 amino acids. Germline CDR1 SQVTM, CDR2 ANQGSEA. The CDR3 reads CSVEDLGAYEQYF. CDR3 nucleotide sequence: TGCAGCGTTGAAGATCTGGGAGCCTACGAGCAGTACTTC.

The chain has TRBV28 and TRBJ2-1; weak D call: TRBD2 (5 bases). Germline CDR1 MDHEN, CDR2 SYDVKM. CDR3 length equals 14 residues. Deletions cut 2 bases from V and 2 bases from J, with 7 bases between. DNA of the CDR3: TGTGCCAGCAGTTTAAGGACTGCCTACAATGAGCAGTTCTTC. Its protein is CASSLRTAYNEQFF.

The CDR3 coding sequence is TGTGCCAGCAGCTTTTCCTACGAGCAGTACTTC. Its translation is CASSFSYEQYF. V is TRBV6-6 and J is TRBJ2-7, with unresolved D. Trimming pared 6 bases from V and 1 base from J, leaving 4 bases between. The length of the CDR3 is 11 residues. The V gene's germline CDR1 is MNHNY and CDR2 SVGAGI (reference sequence).

In this sample, this clone turned up a few times. The chain has TRBV10-2 and TRBJ2-5, with TRBD2 matching 10 bases. The CDR3 is made up of 17 amino acids. The V and J ends lost 3 bases and 5 bases, in that order; junction bases with no gene match: 12. CDR1 is WSHSY, CDR2 SAAADI, per germline. CDR3 loop: CASSDPVSLAGIETQYF. The DNA for the CDR3 is TGCGCCAGCAGTGATCCAGTTTCACTAGCGGGAATCGAGACCCAGTACTTC.

There are a few counts of this clone. The chain carries TRBV7-9 and TRBJ2-2; TRBD2 matches 7 bases. Germline CDR1 is SEHNR and CDR2 is FQNEAQ (reference sequence). The CDR3 has 19 residues. V shed 5 bases, J shed 5 bases, and the junction held 20 bases outside the gene matches. The CDR3 nucleotides read TGTGCCAGCAGCGTATCCACCTCGCGGGAGCCAACGGGGACCGGGGAGCTGTTTTTT. Amino acid sequence: CASSVSTSREPTGTGELFF.

The gene calls are TRBV11-2 and TRBJ2-7; D is uncertain. This CDR3 has 14 amino acids. Germline V gene lookup returns CDR1 SGHAT and CDR2 FQNNGV. Trimming took off 5 bases at V and 0 bases at J, with 11 bases between the two ends. CDR3 sequence reads: CASSVSWSSYEQYF. CDR3 coding DNA: TGTGCCAGCAGCGTCTCTTGGAGCTCCTACGAGCAGTACTTC.